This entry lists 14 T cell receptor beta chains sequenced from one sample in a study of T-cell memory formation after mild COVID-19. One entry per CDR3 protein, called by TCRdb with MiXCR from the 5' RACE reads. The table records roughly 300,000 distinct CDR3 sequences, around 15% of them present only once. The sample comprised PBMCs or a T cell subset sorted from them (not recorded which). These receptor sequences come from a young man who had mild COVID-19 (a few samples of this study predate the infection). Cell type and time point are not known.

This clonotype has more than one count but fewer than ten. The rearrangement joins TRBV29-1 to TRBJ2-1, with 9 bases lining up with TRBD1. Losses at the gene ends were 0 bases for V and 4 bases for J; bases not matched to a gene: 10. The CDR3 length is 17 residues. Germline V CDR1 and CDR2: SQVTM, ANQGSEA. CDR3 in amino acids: CSVEDWGDRGGYNEQFF. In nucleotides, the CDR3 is TGCAGCGTTGAAGATTGGGGTGACAGGGGGGGTTACAATGAGCAGTTCTTC.

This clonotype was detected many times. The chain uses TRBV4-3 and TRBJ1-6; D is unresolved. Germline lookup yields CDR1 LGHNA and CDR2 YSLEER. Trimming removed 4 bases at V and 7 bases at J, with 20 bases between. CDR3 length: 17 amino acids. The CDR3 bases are TGCGCCAGCAGCCCGTCAGAGAGCGCTTGGACCAATTCACCCCTCCACTTT. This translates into CASSPSESAWTNSPLHF.

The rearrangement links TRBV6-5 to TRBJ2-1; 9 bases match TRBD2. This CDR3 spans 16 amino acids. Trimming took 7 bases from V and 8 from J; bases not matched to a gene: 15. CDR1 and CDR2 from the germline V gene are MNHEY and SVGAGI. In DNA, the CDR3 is TGTGCCAGCACCAATAACAGGCGGGGGGGAGGGTATGAGCAGTTCTTC. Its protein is CASTNNRRGGGYEQFF.

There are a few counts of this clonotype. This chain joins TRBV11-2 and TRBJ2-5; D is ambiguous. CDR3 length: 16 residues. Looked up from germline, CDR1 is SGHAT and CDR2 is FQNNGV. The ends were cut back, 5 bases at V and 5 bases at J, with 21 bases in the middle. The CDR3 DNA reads TGTGCCAGCAGCAGACACAAGGACCCCCTTGGGGAGACCCAGTACTTC. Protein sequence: CASSRHKDPLGETQYF.

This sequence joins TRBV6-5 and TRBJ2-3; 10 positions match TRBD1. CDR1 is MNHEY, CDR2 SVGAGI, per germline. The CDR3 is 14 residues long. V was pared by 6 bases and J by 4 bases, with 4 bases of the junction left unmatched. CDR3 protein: CASRMGQGPDTQYF. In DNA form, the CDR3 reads TGTGCCAGCAGGATGGGACAGGGGCCAGATACGCAGTATTTT.

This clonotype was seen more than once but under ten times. The CDR3 protein is CASSQDQGAGRYLPRTQYF. The CDR3 nucleotides are TGCGCCAGCAGCCAAGATCAAGGGGCTGGGCGGTACCTTCCCAGAACCCAGTACTTC. V and J are TRBV4-3 and TRBJ2-5, with a weak D call TRBD1 (5 bases). This CDR3 contains 19 residues. Germline lookup yields CDR1 LGHNA and CDR2 YSLEER. Trimming removed 0 bases from V and 8 bases from J, with 28 bases in between.

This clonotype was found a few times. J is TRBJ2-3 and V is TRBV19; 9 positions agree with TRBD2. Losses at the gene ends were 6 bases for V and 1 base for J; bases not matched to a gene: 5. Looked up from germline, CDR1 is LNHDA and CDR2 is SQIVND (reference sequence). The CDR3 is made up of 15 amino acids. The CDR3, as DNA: TGTGCCAGTAGCAGCTCTAGCGGGGGCACAGATACGCAGTATTTT. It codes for CASSSSSGGTDTQYF.

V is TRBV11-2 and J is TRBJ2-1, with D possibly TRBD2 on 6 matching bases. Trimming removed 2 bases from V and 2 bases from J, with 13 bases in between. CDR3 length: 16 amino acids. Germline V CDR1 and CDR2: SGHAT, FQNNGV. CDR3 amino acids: CASSLFPAGTYNEQFF. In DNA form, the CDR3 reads TGTGCCAGCAGCTTATTTCCAGCGGGCACCTACAATGAGCAGTTCTTC.

The CDR3 spells CSAQGGGNQPQHF. CDR3 sequence (DNA): TGCAGTGCCCAGGGGGGTGGCAATCAGCCCCAGCATTTT. The chain employs TRBV20-1 and TRBJ1-5, with 7 bases lining up with TRBD1. The length of the CDR3 is 13 residues. Germline CDR1 and CDR2: DFQATT and SNEGSKA (reference sequence). V trimming: 6 bases; J trimming: 2 bases; junction bases outside the gene matches: 4.

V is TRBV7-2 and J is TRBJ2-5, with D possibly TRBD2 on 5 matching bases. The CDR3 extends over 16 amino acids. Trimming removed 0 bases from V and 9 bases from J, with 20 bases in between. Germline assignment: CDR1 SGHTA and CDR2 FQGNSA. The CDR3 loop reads CASSLATSWSSRPQYF. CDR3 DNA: TGTGCCAGCAGCTTAGCGACTTCGTGGTCTAGCCGTCCCCAGTACTTC.

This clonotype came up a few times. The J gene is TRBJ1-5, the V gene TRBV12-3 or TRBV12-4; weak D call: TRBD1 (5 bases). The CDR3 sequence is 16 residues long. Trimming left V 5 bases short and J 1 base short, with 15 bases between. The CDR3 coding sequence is TGTGCCAGCAGTGGGGCTGCGGCCTCCAGCAATCAGCCCCAGCATTTT. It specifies CASSGAAASSNQPQHF.

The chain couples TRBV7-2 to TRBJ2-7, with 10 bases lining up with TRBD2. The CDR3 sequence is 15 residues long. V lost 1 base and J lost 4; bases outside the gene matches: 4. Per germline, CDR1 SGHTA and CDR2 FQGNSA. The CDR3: CASSLVAGGGYEQYV. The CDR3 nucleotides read TGTGCCAGCAGCTTAGTAGCGGGGGGAGGGTACGAGCAGTACGTC.

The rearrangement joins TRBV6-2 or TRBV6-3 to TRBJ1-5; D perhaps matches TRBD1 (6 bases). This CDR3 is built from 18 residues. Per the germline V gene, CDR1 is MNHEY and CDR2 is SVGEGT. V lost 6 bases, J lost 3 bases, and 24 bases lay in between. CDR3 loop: CASRGTLGDTHYNQPQHF. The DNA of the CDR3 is TGTGCCAGCAGGGGAACCTTAGGGGACACACATTACAATCAGCCCCAGCATTTT.

CDR3 DNA sequence: TGTGCCAGCAGCCGGCCGGGCTCCTACAATGAGCAGTTCTTC. Translated, it gives CASSRPGSYNEQFF. The J gene is TRBJ2-1, the V gene TRBV5-6; D is undetermined. Trimming took off 4 bases at V and 0 bases at J, with 8 bases between the two ends. The CDR3 loop spans 14 amino acids. Looked up from germline, CDR1 is SGHDT and CDR2 is YYEEEE.